This T cell receptor beta chain was sequenced in a study of response to subunit inactivated influenza vaccine. This CDR3 has 17 amino acids. Germline-derived CDR1 and CDR2 are SGHRS and YFSETQ. Germline trimming cut 4 bases from V and 1 base from J; bases unmatched to any gene: 8. Study results and limitations: Authors suggested each seasonal flu vaccination may recruit only limited numbers of new T cells.

A few counts support this clonotype. Its specificity is not known. TCRdb analysed the RT-PCR reads with MiXCR anew, one entry per CDR3 protein. The repertoire has approximately 700,000 distinct CDR3 sequences, around 14% of them found once; the top ten carry roughly 12%. The source is a man between 45 and 60 years old who received an inactivated influenza vaccine. The input for sequencing was PBMCs from blood, taken approximately 12 days after vaccination. This chain uses TRBV5-1 with TRBJ2-3; 11 bases are a match to TRBD2. CDR3 bases: TGCGCCAGCAGCCCCTTGACTAGCGGGATTGGCACAGATACGCAGTATTTT. Its translation is CASSPLTSGIGTDTQYF.